The entry below describes one TCR beta chain. The specificity of this receptor is unknown. Per-nucleotide qualities are absent, and no much larger clonotype sits a single base away. This specimen belongs to a study of shared clonotypes between healthy human individuals (dated by TCRdb to the early 2020s). Regarding the research as a whole: Three men and two women, aged 18 to 49 years, made up the cohort. Different laboratories and diverse techniques were used to prepare libraries and sequence TCR repertoires, to increase sequencing depth and limit assay-specific biases. The study deeply sequenced blood TCR repertoires of five healthy adults to estimate repertoire size and the extent of clonotype sharing between individuals. For each donor, CD4 naive and CD4 memory were each run on three plates, CD8 naive on two plates, and CD8 memory on one plate. Each donor's leukapheresis produced roughly between about 0.8 and 10 billion PBMCs. What the study reported, not specific to this receptor: Only blood was sampled, and tissue TCR repertoires likely differ from those in blood. Across four donors, around 5% of naive CD4, around 3.5% of naive CD8, about 2.3% of memory CD4, and roughly 0.4% of memory CD8 clonotypes were shared. Pairwise subsampling led to the expectation that sequencing depth would affect the degree of clonotype sharing among donors. Naive subsets generally had larger estimated clonotype richness than memory subsets did. Compared with non-shared clonotypes, clonotypes shared by all four sorted-subset donors had higher generation probabilities. Incomplete sequencing was indicated by rarefaction of sorted-subset datasets, despite the large sequencing depth. Because the study included a small number of donors, the genetic and exposure-history diversity represented was limited.

Using the deep immunoSEQ assay, TCR CDR3 regions were amplified from genomic DNA by multiplex PCR. Genomic DNA extracted from each cell subset was distributed evenly over all wells of several immunoSEQ 96-well plates, and each plate served as one replicate. For sorted subsets, about 220 ng of genomic DNA, equivalent to tens of thousands of T cell genomes, went into each replicate PCR. Purified libraries were measured with a Qubit 3.0 fluorometer, size-checked on a Bioanalyzer 2100, and measured again with the KAPA Library Quantification kit. A separate single-read 150-cycle Illumina NextSeq 550 flow cell was used to sequence each immunoSEQ 96-well plate. The authors' pipeline ran thus. Because only junctional sequences without quality scores were contained in the immunoSEQ output, filtering matching that applied to full-length reads could not be performed. Sequences were annotated with PyIR, a Python wrapper for IgBLAST v1.9, using IMGT germline references to assign V/J genes and CDR3. Reads were filtered out if the reads had weak V/J assignments (E-value above 1e-6), no CDR3, stop codons, out-of-frame junctions, or ambiguous translated residues. V3J clonotypes were defined by identical inferred V gene, J gene, and CDR3 amino acid sequence. The percentage overlap between two repertoires was calculated by dividing the number of shared unique clonotypes by the size of the smaller repertoire. Repertoire richness was assessed with RTK rarefaction, the Chao1 estimator, and Recon v2.1 estimates of unobserved clonotypes. OLGA was used to compute generation probabilities for all TCRbeta clonotypes that the gDNA method yielded from a few donors. What TCRdb holds here is the immuneACCESS table cut down to in-frame rearrangements. Part of the clones is not present; checked against another copy, under half of the missing clones reflect an unresolved V gene, and the others are unexplained. That table is the source of V, J and clone size, and D and trimming were worked out from the DNA. This sample holds 2.3 million or so clones; about 92% were observed only once. The biggest ten clones account for approximately 0.4% of the sample.

According to the germline V gene (reference sequence), CDR1 reads MNHEY and CDR2 reads SMNVEV. V loses 5 bases at its end and J loses 4 bases; junction bases beyond the gene matches: 11. Reading from cysteine to phenylalanine, the CDR3 counts 16 amino acids. Solely the CDR3 DNA is kept, with 48 bases framed from the first base. Healthy HIV-negative adults with no recently reported acute infections or vaccinations were included as donors. Every donor was a Caucasian adult residing in Nashville, Tennessee, USA. CD4+ T cells were enriched by magnetic negative selection, after which naive cells were positively selected on CD45RA and the negative fraction was taken as the memory subset. After blood collection by leukapheresis, PBMCs were isolated using Ficoll-Histopaque density gradient centrifugation and then cryopreserved in the vapor phase of liquid nitrogen. Analytical flow cytometry was used to check the purity and quantity of each magnetically sorted T cell population. From each sorted fraction, genomic DNA was isolated and quantified by UV absorbance on a Nanodrop 2000c.

This clonotype was obtained from a man in his late teens or twenties in good health. Some clones in this sample may be carry-over from other donors' samples. The sequenced sample consisted of naive CD4+ T cells from PBMCs. The sample's cell subset or site, from its label and the paper: CD45RA+ positively selected. The chain employs TRBV27 and TRBJ2-3; a stretch of 8 junction bases matches TRBD2. The CDR3 protein sequence reads: CASSRAGTSAADTQYF. The nucleotide sequence reads TGTGCCAGCAGTCGGGCGGGGACTAGTGCGGCAGATACGCAGTATTTT.